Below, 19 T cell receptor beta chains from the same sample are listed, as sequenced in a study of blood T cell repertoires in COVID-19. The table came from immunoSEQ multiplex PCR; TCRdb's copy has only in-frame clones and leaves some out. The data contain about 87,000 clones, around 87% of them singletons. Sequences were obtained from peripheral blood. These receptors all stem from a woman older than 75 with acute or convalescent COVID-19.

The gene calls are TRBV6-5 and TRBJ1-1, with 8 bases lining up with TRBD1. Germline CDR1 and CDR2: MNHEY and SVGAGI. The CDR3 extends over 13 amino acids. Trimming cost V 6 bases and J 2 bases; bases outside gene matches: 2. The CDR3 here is CASRQGANTEAFF. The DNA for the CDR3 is TGTGCCAGCAGGCAGGGGGCTAACACTGAAGCTTTCTTT.

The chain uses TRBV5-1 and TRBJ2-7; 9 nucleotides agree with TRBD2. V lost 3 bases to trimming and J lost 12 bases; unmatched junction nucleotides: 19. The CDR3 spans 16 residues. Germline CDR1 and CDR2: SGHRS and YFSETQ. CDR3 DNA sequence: TGCGCCAGCAGCTCCACTGTAGACACAGGGACTAGCTATCGGTACTTC. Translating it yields CASSSTVDTGTSYRYF. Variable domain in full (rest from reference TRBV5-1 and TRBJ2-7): KAGVTQTPRYLIKTRGQQVTLSCSPISGHRSVSWYQQTPGQGLQFLFEYFSETQRNKGNFPGRFSGRQFSNSRSEMNVSTLELGDSALYLCASSSTVDTGTSYRYFGPGTRLTVT.

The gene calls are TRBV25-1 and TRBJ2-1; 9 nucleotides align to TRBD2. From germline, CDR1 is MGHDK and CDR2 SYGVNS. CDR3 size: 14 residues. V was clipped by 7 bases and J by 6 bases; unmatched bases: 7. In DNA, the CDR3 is TGTGCCAGCACCCTTAGCGGGAGAGGCAATGAGCAGTTCTTC. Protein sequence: CASTLSGRGNEQFF.

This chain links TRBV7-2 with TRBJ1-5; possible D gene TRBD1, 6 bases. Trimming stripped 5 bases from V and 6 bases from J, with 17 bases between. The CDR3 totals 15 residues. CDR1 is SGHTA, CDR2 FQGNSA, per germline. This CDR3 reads CASSPVQGRGQPQHF. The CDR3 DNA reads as TGTGCCAGCAGCCCAGTCCAGGGGAGGGGTCAGCCCCAGCATTTT.

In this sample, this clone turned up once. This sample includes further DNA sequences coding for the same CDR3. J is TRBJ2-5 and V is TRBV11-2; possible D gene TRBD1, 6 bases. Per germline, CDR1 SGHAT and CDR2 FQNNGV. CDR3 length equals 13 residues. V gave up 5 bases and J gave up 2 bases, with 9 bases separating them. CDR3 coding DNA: TGTGCCAGCAGCCGAGACAGGCAAGAGACCCAGTACTTC. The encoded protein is CASSRDRQETQYF.

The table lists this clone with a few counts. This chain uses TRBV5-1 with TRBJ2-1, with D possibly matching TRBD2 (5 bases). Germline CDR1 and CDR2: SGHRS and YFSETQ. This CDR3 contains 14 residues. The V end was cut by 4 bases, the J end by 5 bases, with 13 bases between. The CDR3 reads CASSNPPGNNEQFF. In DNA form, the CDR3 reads TGCGCCAGCAGCAATCCTCCGGGAAACAATGAGCAGTTCTTC.

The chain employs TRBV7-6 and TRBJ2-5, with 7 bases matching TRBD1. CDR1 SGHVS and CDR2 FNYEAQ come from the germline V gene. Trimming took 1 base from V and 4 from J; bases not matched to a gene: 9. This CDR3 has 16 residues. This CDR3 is CASSLDSAGGSETQYF. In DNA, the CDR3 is TGTGCCAGCAGCTTAGATTCGGCAGGGGGATCAGAGACCCAGTACTTC.

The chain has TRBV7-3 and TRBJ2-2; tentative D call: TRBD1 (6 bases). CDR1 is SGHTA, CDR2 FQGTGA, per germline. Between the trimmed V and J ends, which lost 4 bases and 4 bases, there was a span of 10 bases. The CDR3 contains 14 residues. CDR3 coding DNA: TGTGCCAGCAGCTCGGGGACACCCACCGGGGAGCTGTTTTTT. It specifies CASSSGTPTGELFF.

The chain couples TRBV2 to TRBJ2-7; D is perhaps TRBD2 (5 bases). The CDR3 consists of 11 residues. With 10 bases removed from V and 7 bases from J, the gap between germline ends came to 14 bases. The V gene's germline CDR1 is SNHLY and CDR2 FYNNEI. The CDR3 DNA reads TGTGCCACCCGGGATTCTGGAGAGCAGTACTTC. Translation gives CATRDSGEQYF. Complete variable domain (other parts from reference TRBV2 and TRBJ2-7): EPEVTQTPSHQVTQMGQEVILRCVPISNHLYFYWYRQILGQKVEFLVSFYNNEISEKSEIFDDQFSVERPDGSNFTLKIRSTKLEDSAMYFCATRDSGEQYFGPGTRLTVT.

CDR3 sequence reads: CASSSRAGQGTHEQYF. The CDR3 DNA is TGTGCCAGCAGCTCAAGGGCGGGACAGGGAACCCACGAGCAGTACTTC. V gene TRBV7-9 combines with J gene TRBJ2-7; TRBD1 matches at 9 bases. The CDR3 runs to 16 residues. Germline V gene lookup returns CDR1 SEHNR and CDR2 FQNEAQ (reference sequence). The J segment lost 5 bases and the V segment lost 4 bases, leaving 12 bases of the junction unmatched.

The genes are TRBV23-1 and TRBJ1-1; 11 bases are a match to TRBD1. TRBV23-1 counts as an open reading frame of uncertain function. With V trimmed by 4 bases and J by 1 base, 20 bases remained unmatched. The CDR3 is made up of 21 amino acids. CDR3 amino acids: CASSPDRGRRIWSHENTEAFF. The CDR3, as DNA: TGCGCCAGCAGTCCGGACAGGGGGCGCCGCATATGGAGTCACGAGAACACTGAAGCTTTCTTT.

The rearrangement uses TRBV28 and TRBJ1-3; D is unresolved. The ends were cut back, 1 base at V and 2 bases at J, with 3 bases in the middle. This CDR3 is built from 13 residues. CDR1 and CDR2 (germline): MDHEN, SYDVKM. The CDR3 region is CASSLSAGNTIYF. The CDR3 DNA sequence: TGTGCCAGCAGTTTATCGGCTGGAAACACCATATATTTT.

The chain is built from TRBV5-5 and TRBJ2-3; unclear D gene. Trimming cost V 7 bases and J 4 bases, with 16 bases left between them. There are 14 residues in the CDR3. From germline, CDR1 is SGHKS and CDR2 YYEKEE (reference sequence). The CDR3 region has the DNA TGTGCCAGCGGAGTCCAGCCACGGGCAGATACGCAGTATTTT. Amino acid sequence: CASGVQPRADTQYF. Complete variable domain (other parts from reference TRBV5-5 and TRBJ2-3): DAGVTQSPTHLIKTRGQQVTLRCSPISGHKSVSWYQQVLGQGPQFIFQYYEKEERGRGNFPDRFSARQFPNYSSELNVNALLLGDSALYLCASGVQPRADTQYFGPGTRLTVL.

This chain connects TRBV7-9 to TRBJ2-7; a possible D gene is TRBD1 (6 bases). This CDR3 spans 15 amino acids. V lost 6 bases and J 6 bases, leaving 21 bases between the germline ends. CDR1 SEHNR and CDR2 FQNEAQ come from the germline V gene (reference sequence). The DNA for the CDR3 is TGTGCCAGCAGTCCCTTTAGGGACACCAACGGCGAGCAGTACTTC. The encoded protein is CASSPFRDTNGEQYF.

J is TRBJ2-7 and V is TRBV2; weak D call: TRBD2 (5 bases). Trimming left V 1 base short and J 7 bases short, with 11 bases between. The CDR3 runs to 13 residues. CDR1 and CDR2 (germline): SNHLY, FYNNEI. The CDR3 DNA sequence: TGTGCCAGCAGTGAAGGGACTCGACTTGAGCAGTACTTC. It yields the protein CASSEGTRLEQYF.

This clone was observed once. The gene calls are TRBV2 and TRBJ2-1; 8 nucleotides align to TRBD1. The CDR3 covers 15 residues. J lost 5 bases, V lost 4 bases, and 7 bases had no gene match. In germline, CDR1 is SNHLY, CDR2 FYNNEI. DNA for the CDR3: TGTGCCAGCAGTGGCACAGGGGGTAGGGACAATGAGCAGTTCTTC. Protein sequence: CASSGTGGRDNEQFF.

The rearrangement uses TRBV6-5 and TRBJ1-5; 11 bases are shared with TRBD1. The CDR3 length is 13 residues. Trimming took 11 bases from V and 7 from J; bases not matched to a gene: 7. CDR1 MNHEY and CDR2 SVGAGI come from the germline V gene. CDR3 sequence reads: CACGQGADQPQHF. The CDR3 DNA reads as TGTGCCTGCGGACAGGGGGCAGACCAGCCCCAGCATTTT.

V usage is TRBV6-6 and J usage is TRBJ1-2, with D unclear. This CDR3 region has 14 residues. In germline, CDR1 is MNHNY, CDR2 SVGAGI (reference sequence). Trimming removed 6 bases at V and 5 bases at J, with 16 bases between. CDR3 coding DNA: TGTGCCAGCAGCCCCGGAAACACTATTTATGGCTACACCTTC. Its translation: CASSPGNTIYGYTF.

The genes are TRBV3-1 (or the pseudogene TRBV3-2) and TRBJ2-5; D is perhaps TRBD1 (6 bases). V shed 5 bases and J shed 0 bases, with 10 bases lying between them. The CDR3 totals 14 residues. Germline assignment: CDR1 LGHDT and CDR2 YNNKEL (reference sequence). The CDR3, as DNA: TGTGCCAGCAGCGAGAGGGGGAACCAAGAGACCCAGTACTTC. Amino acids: CASSERGNQETQYF.